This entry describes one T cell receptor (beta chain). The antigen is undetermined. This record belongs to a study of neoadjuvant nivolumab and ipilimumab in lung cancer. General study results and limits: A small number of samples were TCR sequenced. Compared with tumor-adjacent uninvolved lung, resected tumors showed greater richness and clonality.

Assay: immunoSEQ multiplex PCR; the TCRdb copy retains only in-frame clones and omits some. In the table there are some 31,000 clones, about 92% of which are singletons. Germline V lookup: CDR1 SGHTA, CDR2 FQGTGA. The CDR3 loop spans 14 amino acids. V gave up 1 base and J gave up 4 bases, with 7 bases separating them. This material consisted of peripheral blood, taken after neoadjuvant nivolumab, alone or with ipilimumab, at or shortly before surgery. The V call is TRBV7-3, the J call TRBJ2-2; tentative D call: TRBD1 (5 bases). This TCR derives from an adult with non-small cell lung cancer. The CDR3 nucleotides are TGTGCCAGCAGCTTAATCAGGGCCACCGGGGAGCTGTTTTTT. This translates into CASSLIRATGELFF.